The T cell receptor beta chain described here comes from a study of T-cell reconstitution after alpha-beta-depleted transplantation in children. General study results and limits: T-cell counts and diversity were attributed mostly to newly produced T cells one year after transplant. The study traced high day-60 TCRbeta diversity in some patients to surviving recipient T cells and thymic progenitors.

This clonotype has more than one count but fewer than ten. Its antigen is not identified. Researchers prepared the TCRbeta library using unique molecular identifiers, the study reports. MiXCR, run by TCRdb on the PCR reads, gives a single entry per CDR3 protein. The sample records around 210,000 distinct CDR3 sequences, about 7% being singletons. The TCR originated in a boy aged 2 to 9 with acute lymphoblastic leukemia, due to receive a stem cell transplant. Source: PBMCs, taken before TCRalphabeta/CD19-depleted stem cell transplant.

The CDR3 coding sequence is TGTGCCAGCAGCTTAGCCCCGGACAATGAGCAGTTCTTC. Amino acids: CASSLAPDNEQFF. The rearrangement uses TRBV7-9 and TRBJ2-1; no reliable D call. Per germline, CDR1 SEHNR and CDR2 FQNEAQ (reference sequence). This CDR3 contains 13 residues. V was clipped by 0 bases and J by 5 bases, with 5 bases between them.